The 21 T cell receptor beta chains below all came from one sample that was sequenced in a study of shared clonotypes between healthy human individuals (dated by TCRdb to the early 2020s). The library was prepared using the immunoSEQ multiplex PCR assay. TCRdb limited this immuneACCESS table to in-frame rearrangements with V and J called. A share of clones is missing; checked studies link under half to unresolved V genes, and the rest is unexplained. This sample lists around 440,000 clones; approximately 80% were detected once. The top ten clones comprise 12% of the sample. Source material: PBMCs. All receptors derive from a woman aged 40 to 50 in good health. Some clones in this sample may be carry-over from other donors' samples.

The J gene is TRBJ2-7, the V gene TRBV5-4; TRBD1 might be the D (7 bases). Germline loops: CDR1 SGHNT, CDR2 YYREEE (reference sequence). V lost 0 bases and J lost 3, with 16 bases in between. This CDR3 region has 16 residues. CDR3 sequence (DNA): TGTGCCAGCAGCTTGGGGGGGGACAGCTTCGACTACGAGCAGTACTTC. Translated: CASSLGGDSFDYEQYF.

This clone turned up a few times. At the DNA level, this CDR3 is encoded by other sequences in the same sample as well. This rearrangement joins TRBV9 to TRBJ2-2; D is uncertain. The CDR3 loop spans 15 amino acids. The ends were cut back, 0 bases at V and 1 base at J, with 7 bases in the middle. Germline loops: CDR1 SGDLS, CDR2 YYNGEE. The CDR3: CASSVAGRNTGELFF. The CDR3, as DNA: TGTGCCAGCAGCGTAGCCGGAAGGAACACCGGGGAGCTGTTTTTT. Full variable domain (outside the CDR3, taken from reference TRBV9 and TRBJ2-2): DSGVTQTPKHLITATGQRVTLRCSPRSGDLSVYWYQQSLDQGLQFLIQYYNGEERAKGNILERFSAQQFPDLHSELNLSSLELGDSALYFCASSVAGRNTGELFFGEGSRLTVL.

The chain couples TRBV29-1 to TRBJ1-1; no clear D gene. The CDR3 loop spans 14 amino acids. Germline V CDR1 and CDR2: SQVTM, ANQGSEA. V was shortened by 3 bases and J by 1 base, with 12 bases between the two germline ends. CDR3 sequence: CSVESINRNTEAFF. The CDR3 DNA reads TGCAGCGTTGAGTCCATCAACCGGAACACTGAAGCTTTCTTT.

The rearrangement links TRBV2 to TRBJ1-5; no reliable D call. The CDR3 is 13 amino acids. Germline CDR1 reads SNHLY; CDR2 reads FYNNEI. The V end was cut by 4 bases, the J end by 7 bases, with 11 bases between. The CDR3 bases are TGTGCCAGCAGTGTTTTCGAAGGGCAGCCCCAGCATTTT. This encodes CASSVFEGQPQHF.

Concerning this clone itself: The likely explanation is a read error, given a far larger clone one base away. In the same sample, other DNA sequences code for this CDR3. V usage is TRBV5-8 and J usage is TRBJ2-7; perhaps TRBD2 as D (6 bases). Germline V gene data show CDR1 as SGHTS and CDR2 as YDEGEE. V was pared by 4 bases and J by 6 bases, with 23 bases between. The CDR3 runs to 16 residues. CDR3 residues: CASSQGLSGLRAEQYF. The CDR3 DNA sequence: TGTGCCAGCAGCCAGGGATTATCGGGACTCCGGGCCGAGCAGTACTTC. The full variable domain, with the rest looked up from reference TRBV5-8 and TRBJ2-7, is EAGVTQSPTHLIKTRGQQATLRCSPISGHTSVYWYQQALGLGLQFLLWYDEGEERNRGNFPPRFSGRQFPNYSSELNVNALELEDSALYLCASSQGLSGLRAEQYFGPGTRLTVT.

The CDR3 DNA reads TGTGCCAGCAGTGGGGGACTACTCTACGAGCAGTACTTC. It is translated as CASSGGLLYEQYF. This rearrangement joins TRBV28 to TRBJ2-7, with TRBD2 identical over 7 bases. This CDR3 region has 13 residues. The V and J ends lost 5 bases and 3 bases, in that order; junction bases with no gene match: 4. Germline V gene data show CDR1 as MDHEN and CDR2 as SYDVKM.

The gene calls are TRBV2 and TRBJ1-5; D unresolved. CDR3 length: 15 residues. Trimming removed 7 bases at V and 0 bases at J, with 13 bases between. CDR1 and CDR2 (germline): SNHLY, FYNNEI. The CDR3 loop is CASTTTSYSNQPQHF. CDR3 DNA: TGTGCCAGCACCACCACGAGTTATAGCAATCAGCCCCAGCATTTT.

This clone was observed a few times. V is TRBV28 and J is TRBJ2-7, with D maybe TRBD1 (6 bases). Germline V gives CDR1 MDHEN, CDR2 SYDVKM. V gave up 7 bases and J gave up 3 bases, with 13 bases separating them. The CDR3 contains 13 residues. CDR3 residues: CASTLDRYYEQYF. Written as DNA, the CDR3 is TGTGCCAGCACCCTGGACAGATACTACGAGCAGTACTTC.

The chain joins TRBV6-5 to TRBJ2-7, with a possible D match to TRBD2 (5 bases). The CDR3 length is 13 residues. Germline loops: CDR1 MNHEY, CDR2 SVGAGI. Trimming removed 5 bases from V and 5 bases from J, with 13 bases in between. This CDR3 reads CASSASGSHEQYF. The CDR3 DNA sequence: TGTGCCAGCAGTGCATCGGGGTCCCACGAGCAGTACTTC.

The genes are TRBV10-2 and TRBJ2-1, with 12 bases matching TRBD2. V was pared by 6 bases and J by 4 bases, with 1 base of the junction left unmatched. CDR1 and CDR2 from the germline V gene are WSHSY and SAAADI. This CDR3 has 14 residues. This chain's CDR3 is CASRTSGRYNEQFF. In DNA form, the CDR3 reads TGCGCCAGCAGGACTAGCGGGAGATACAATGAGCAGTTCTTC.

To note about this clone: This sample also contains other DNA sequences that code for the same CDR3. The genes are TRBV5-1 and TRBJ1-4, with TRBD1 identical over 11 bases. V dropped 0 bases and J dropped 8; count of bases not matched to a gene: 0. The germline V gene encodes CDR1 SGHRS and CDR2 YFSETQ. The CDR3 has 14 amino acids. CDR3 amino acids: CASSLGTGGEKLFF. CDR3 DNA sequence: TGCGCCAGCAGCTTGGGGACAGGGGGCGAAAAACTGTTTTTT.

J is TRBJ1-2 and V is TRBV28, with D possibly being TRBD1 (5 bases). CDR3 length: 11 residues. The V and J ends lost 10 bases and 9 bases respectively, with 15 bases between them. Germline CDR1 is MDHEN and CDR2 is SYDVKM. DNA for the CDR3: TGTGCCACATCGGGACCGTACAGCTACACCTTC. This sequence encodes CATSGPYSYTF.

The J gene is TRBJ2-1, the V gene TRBV2, with a weak D call TRBD1 (5 bases). The CDR3 runs to 16 residues. V was cut by 1 base and J by 0 bases, with 10 bases left in between. From germline, CDR1 is SNHLY and CDR2 FYNNEI. The CDR3 region is CASSEGGHSSYNEQFF. CDR3 DNA sequence: TGTGCCAGCAGTGAAGGGGGCCATAGCTCCTACAATGAGCAGTTCTTC.

The gene calls are TRBV27 and TRBJ2-1; D is undetermined. V shed 4 bases and J shed 7 bases, with 11 bases lying between them. Germline assignment: CDR1 MNHEY and CDR2 SMNVEV (reference sequence). The CDR3 consists of 13 residues. CDR3 nucleotide sequence: TGTGCCAGCAGTTCCCGCCTACGGAATGAGCAGTTCTTC. It codes for CASSSRLRNEQFF.

The rearrangement uses TRBV29-1 and TRBJ2-7, with 8 bases matching TRBD2. J was trimmed by 5 bases and V by 4 bases; bases with no gene match: 13. The CDR3 totals 15 residues. The germline CDR1 and CDR2 sequences are SQVTM and ANQGSEA. Here the CDR3 reads CSVGPRGGAGDEQYF. The CDR3 coding sequence is TGCAGCGTTGGGCCCCGGGGGGGGGCTGGAGACGAGCAGTACTTC.

The chain uses TRBV7-2 and TRBJ2-7, with D unresolved. Germline CDR1 reads SGHTA; CDR2 reads FQGNSA. This CDR3 contains 15 residues. Trimming took off 1 base at V and 3 bases at J, with 13 bases between the two ends. The CDR3 protein is CASSLDKGPYYEQYF. CDR3 bases: TGTGCCAGCAGCTTAGATAAAGGCCCCTACTACGAGCAGTACTTC.

This chain connects TRBV18 to TRBJ2-7; the D gene could be TRBD1 or TRBD2 (6 bases each). Germline values: CDR1 KGHSH, CDR2 LQKENI. The CDR3 consists of 14 residues. The ends were cut back, 6 bases at V and 7 bases at J, with 19 bases in the middle. The DNA for the CDR3 is TGTGCCAGCTCCGCCCCCACGGGGGCGGGGGAGCAGTACTTC. Translating it yields CASSAPTGAGEQYF.

On this clone: A single base is all that separates this from a far larger clone, so a read error is likely. In the same sample, other DNA sequences code for this CDR3. V is TRBV27 and J is TRBJ2-7; D gene unclear. This CDR3 has 13 amino acids. Germline CDR1 reads MNHEY; CDR2 reads SMNVEV (reference sequence). The CDR3 nucleotides read TGTGCCAGCAGCCCGGGCTCCACCTATGAGCAGTACTTC. The encoded protein is CASSPGSTYEQYF.

The rearrangement joins TRBV18 to TRBJ2-3, with 11 bases matching TRBD2. Trimming cost V 3 bases and J 3 bases; bases outside gene matches: 2. This CDR3 contains 15 residues. Germline V lookup: CDR1 KGHSH, CDR2 LQKENI. CDR3 DNA: TGTGCCAGCTCACCGGGACTAGCGGTTACAGATACGCAGTATTTT. Translated: CASSPGLAVTDTQYF.

This clone was recorded many times. This specimen includes other DNA sequences encoding the same CDR3. The rearrangement uses TRBV29-1 and TRBJ2-2; D not resolved. Germline V lookup: CDR1 SQVTM, CDR2 ANQGSEA. Trimming stripped 4 bases from V and 0 bases from J, with 3 bases between. The CDR3 runs 12 residues. CDR3: CSVGTNTGELFF. The CDR3 nucleotides are TGCAGCGTTGGAACGAACACCGGGGAGCTGTTTTTT.

V usage is TRBV18 and J usage is TRBJ2-5, with unresolved D. Germline CDR1 is KGHSH and CDR2 is LQKENI. V was clipped by 3 bases and J by 5 bases, with 10 bases between them. The CDR3 has 13 amino acids. CDR3 loop: CASSPQPWETQYF. DNA of the CDR3: TGTGCCAGCTCACCCCAGCCATGGGAGACCCAGTACTTC.